Following are 13 T cell receptor beta chains from one sample sequenced in a study of T cells after yellow fever vaccination. TCRdb used MiXCR to reprocess the 5' RACE reads, holding one entry per CDR3 protein. The sample records around 550,000 distinct CDR3 sequences, about 19% being singletons. The source was PBMCs, collected 15 days after the yellow fever booster vaccination. The receptors derive from a man between 25 and 39 years old who received the YFV17D yellow fever vaccine.

The sample holds many counts of this clonotype. This chain links TRBV7-8 with TRBJ2-1, with 7 positions matching TRBD2. The CDR3 loop spans 14 amino acids. Germline V gives CDR1 SGHVS, CDR2 FQNEAQ. Trimming removed 5 bases from V and 2 bases from J; junction bases left unmatched: 3. CDR3 DNA: TGTGCCAGCAGCGGTACTAGCGCCTACAATGAGCAGTTCTTC. This translates into CASSGTSAYNEQFF.

The rearrangement joins TRBV18 to TRBJ1-5; D unresolved. This CDR3 has 15 residues. Germline V gives CDR1 KGHSH, CDR2 LQKENI. With 3 bases removed from V and 3 bases from J, the gap between germline ends came to 12 bases. The chain's CDR3 is CASSPEGRINQPQHF. In DNA form, the CDR3 reads TGTGCCAGCTCACCTGAAGGACGGATCAATCAGCCCCAGCATTTT.

This clonotype occurred a few times. The chain has TRBV5-4 and TRBJ2-3; the D is unclear. V lost 3 bases to trimming and J lost 8 bases, with 10 bases between them. This CDR3 spans 12 amino acids. CDR1 SGHNT and CDR2 YYREEE come from the germline V gene (reference sequence). CDR3 DNA sequence: TGTGCCAGCAGCTCCGATACGGGTACGCAGTATTTT. Amino acid sequence: CASSSDTGTQYF. The whole variable domain, remainder taken from reference TRBV5-4 and TRBJ2-3, is ETGVTQSPTHLIKTRGQQVTLRCSSQSGHNTVSWYQQALGQGPQFIFQYYREEENGRGNFPPRFSGLQFPNYSSELNVNALELDDSALYLCASSSDTGTQYFGPGTRLTVL.

In its sample, this clonotype was seen a few times. The V gene is TRBV11-3, the J gene TRBJ2-5; 9 nucleotides agree with TRBD1. Germline V gene data show CDR1 as SGHNT and CDR2 as YENEEA. The CDR3 is 15 amino acids. V shed 4 bases, J shed 2 bases, and the junction held 5 bases outside the gene matches. The CDR3 DNA is TGTGCCAGCAGCTCGGGGGACAGGGCTCAAGAGACCCAGTACTTC. This sequence encodes CASSSGDRAQETQYF.

J is TRBJ2-2 and V is TRBV18; D not resolved. The V gene lost 4 bases and the J gene lost 3 bases, with 21 bases spanning the gap. From germline, CDR1 is KGHSH and CDR2 LQKENI. The CDR3 totals 18 residues. For the CDR3, the DNA is TGTGCCAGCTCACACGCCGCCCTCATGGGCCCCTACACCGGGGAGCTGTTTTTT. This sequence encodes CASSHAALMGPYTGELFF.

This clonotype was counted between two and nine times. This chain links TRBV25-1 with TRBJ2-1; 9 bases line up with TRBD2. The V segment lost 8 bases and the J segment 4 bases; nucleotides outside the gene matches: 9. This CDR3 region has 15 residues. Germline V gives CDR1 MGHDK, CDR2 SYGVNS. CDR3 residues: CASVASGTRYNEQFF. The DNA for the CDR3 is TGTGCCAGCGTGGCTAGCGGGACAAGGTACAATGAGCAGTTCTTC.

This clonotype turned up a few times. This chain joins TRBV7-2 and TRBJ2-2; 10 bases agree with TRBD2. The CDR3 is made up of 16 amino acids. CDR1 is SGHTA and CDR2 is FQGNSA in the germline V gene. V was pared by 1 base and J by 8 bases, with 7 bases of the junction left unmatched. The CDR3 is CASSLGVAGGAGELFF. CDR3 nucleotide sequence: TGTGCCAGCAGCTTAGGGGTAGCGGGAGGCGCAGGGGAGCTGTTTTTT.

This clonotype was counted a few times. The rearrangement links TRBV11-1 to TRBJ2-3; 14 bases are shared with TRBD2. The length of the CDR3 is 18 residues. Per germline, CDR1 SGHAT and CDR2 FQDESV (reference sequence). J gave up 4 bases and V 4 bases, and 10 bases lay outside the gene matches. DNA for the CDR3: TGTGCCAGCAGCTCTCCGGGACTAGCGGGAGACGGGCCAGATACGCAGTATTTT. Protein sequence: CASSSPGLAGDGPDTQYF.

There are a few counts of this clonotype. The chain uses TRBV2 and TRBJ2-1; D unclear. The CDR3 has 12 amino acids. V was shortened by 7 bases and J by 6 bases, with 10 bases between the two germline ends. Germline assignment: CDR1 SNHLY and CDR2 FYNNEI. The CDR3 sequence: CASTRLSNEQFF. The CDR3 DNA sequence: TGTGCCAGCACTCGTCTCTCCAATGAGCAGTTCTTC.

The genes are TRBV13 and TRBJ1-4, with D unclear. There are 14 residues in the CDR3. The germline CDR1 and CDR2 sequences are PRHDT and FYEKMQ (reference sequence). V lost 0 bases and J lost 13, with 15 bases in between. This CDR3 is CASSLGPDIGGLFF. As DNA, the CDR3 is TGTGCCAGCAGCTTAGGCCCAGACATCGGCGGACTGTTTTTT.

This chain joins TRBV4-3 and TRBJ2-3, with 15 positions matching TRBD2. With 2 bases clipped from V and 4 bases from J, the junction kept 10 bases outside the gene matches. The V gene's germline CDR1 is LGHNA and CDR2 YSLEER. The CDR3 is 19 amino acids. CDR3 sequence reads: CASSQQLGLAGGRADTQYF. The CDR3 nucleotides read TGCGCCAGCAGCCAACAGCTCGGACTAGCGGGAGGGAGGGCAGATACGCAGTATTTT.

V gene TRBV27 combines with J gene TRBJ1-2; D remains unclear. Germline CDR1 is MNHEY and CDR2 is SMNVEV (reference sequence). CDR3 length: 15 residues. V shed 6 bases and J shed 4 bases, with 18 bases lying between them. CDR3 sequence (DNA): TGTGCCAGCAGGCTACAGTACGCCGCGGGCTATGGCTACACCTTC. As protein: CASRLQYAAGYGYTF.

This clonotype has only a few counts. This chain joins TRBV15 and TRBJ2-3; D uncertain. Germline lookup yields CDR1 LNHNV and CDR2 YYDKDF (reference sequence). V was clipped by 0 bases and J by 4 bases, with 8 bases between them. The CDR3 covers 14 residues. The CDR3 nucleotides read TGTGCCACCAGCAGAGATCTGGTGGCAGATACGCAGTATTTT. This gives the protein CATSRDLVADTQYF.